Sequencing of this TCR beta chain was carried out in a study of post-analysis software for immune sequencing data. Libraries were made from TCR beta cDNA, and they carried unique molecular identifiers. Each CDR3 protein gets one entry after TCRdb re-called the PCR reads with MiXCR. The sample consists of roughly 200,000 distinct CDR3 sequences, 29% of them appearing once. General study findings and limits: With TRBV5-6, TRBV5-1 and TRBV20-1 included, roughly five TRBV segments were more frequent in patients than in controls.

The V end lost 3 bases, the J end lost 7 bases, and 12 bases lay between the germline ends. In germline, CDR1 is SGHTA, CDR2 FQGNSA. This CDR3 is 13 amino acids long. This clonotype occurred a few times. The antigen remains undetermined. The V gene is TRBV7-2, the J gene TRBJ2-5; D gene unclear. The sequenced sample consisted of blood. The receptor was isolated from a girl between 2 and 17 years old with multiple sclerosis. The CDR3 spells CASSFRLIGTQYF. The CDR3 DNA reads TGTGCCAGCAGCTTCCGATTGATCGGGACCCAGTACTTC.